This T cell receptor beta chain was recovered during a study of blood T cell repertoires in COVID-19. Overall study context: Italy, Spain and the United States were the sources of the convalescent and acute COVID-19 samples. PBMCs, B-cell-depleted T cells, or T cells were the source of the cDNA or gDNA that made up the material.

Patients of the Seattle cohort, enrolled during active infection, were followed longitudinally. Original processing methods: Nucleated cell number was recorded as an estimate derived from reference gene primer amplification. TCRdb's table, derived via immunoSEQ multiplex PCR, lists solely in-frame clones and lacks some. V and J calls and clone size are given by that table; D and trimming were obtained from the DNA. The repertoire holds more than 200,000 clones, with around 80% as singletons. Looked up from germline, CDR1 is SGHTA and CDR2 is FQGNSA. This CDR3 has 15 amino acids. The germline V and J ends were trimmed by 4 bases and 0 bases, with 11 bases remaining between them.

The sample taken for sequencing was peripheral blood. This receptor was identified in an elderly woman with COVID-19, enrolled during active disease. The chain carries TRBV7-2 and TRBJ2-3; weak D call: TRBD2 (5 bases). CDR3: CASSSVAGSTDTQYF. The CDR3 coding sequence is TGTGCCAGCAGCTCCGTCGCGGGCAGCACAGATACGCAGTATTTT.